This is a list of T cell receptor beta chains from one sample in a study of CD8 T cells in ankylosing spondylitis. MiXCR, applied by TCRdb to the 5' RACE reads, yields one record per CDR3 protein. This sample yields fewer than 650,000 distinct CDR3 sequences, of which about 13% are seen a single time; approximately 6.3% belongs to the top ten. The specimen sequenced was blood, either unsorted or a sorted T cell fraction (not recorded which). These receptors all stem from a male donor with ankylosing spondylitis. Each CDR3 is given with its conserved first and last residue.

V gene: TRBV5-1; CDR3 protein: CASSSTLGSDSYNEQFF
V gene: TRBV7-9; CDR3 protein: CASSLEVFRNSPLHF
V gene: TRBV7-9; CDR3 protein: CASSLNPALQFF
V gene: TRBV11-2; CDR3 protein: CASSLEGPFLNNEQFF
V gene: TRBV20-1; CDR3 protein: CSATILNLYEQYF
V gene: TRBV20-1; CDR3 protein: CSAEPGGRTDTQYF
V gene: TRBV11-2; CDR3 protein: CASSSRGGGTSGRGEQFF
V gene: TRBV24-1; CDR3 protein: CATSDFSPWTESNEQFF
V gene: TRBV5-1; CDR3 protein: CASSLASGLNTEAFF
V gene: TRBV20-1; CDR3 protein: CSARRRGGTEAFF
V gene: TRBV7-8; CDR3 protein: CASSSTTGFVAEAFF
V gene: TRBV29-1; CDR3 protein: CSVIPQGRETQYF
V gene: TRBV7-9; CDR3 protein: CASTKDTTDTQYF
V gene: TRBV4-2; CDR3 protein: CASSPYLSGRVYNEQFF
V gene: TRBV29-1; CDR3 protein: CSVSFSGANVLTF
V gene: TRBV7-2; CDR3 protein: CASSRPRFGVAEQFF
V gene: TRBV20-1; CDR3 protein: CSARSGTAGYYGYTF
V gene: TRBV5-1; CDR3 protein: CASGLGGSGANVLTF
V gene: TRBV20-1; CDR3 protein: CSARDWETGELFF
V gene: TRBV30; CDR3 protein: CAWSVQGGTFF
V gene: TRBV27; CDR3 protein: CASDPGGLTNEQFF
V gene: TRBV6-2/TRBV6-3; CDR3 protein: CASSYAPYEQYF
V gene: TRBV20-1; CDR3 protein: CSASSGSGQETQYF
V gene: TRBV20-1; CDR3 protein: CSPRESRYNEQFF
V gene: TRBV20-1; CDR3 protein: CSARTVSNQPQHF
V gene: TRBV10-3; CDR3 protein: CAISEDSNQPQHF
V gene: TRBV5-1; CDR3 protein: CASSRGENLTDTQYF
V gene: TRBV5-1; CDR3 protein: CASSLRGDEQFF
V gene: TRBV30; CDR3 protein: CAWSESHRTTEAFF
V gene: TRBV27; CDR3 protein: CASSLTSGRSAGELFF
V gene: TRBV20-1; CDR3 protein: CSAEGLAKNIQYF
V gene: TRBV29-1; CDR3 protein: CSVDSYNEQFF
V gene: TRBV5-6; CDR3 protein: CASSFRSGTQYNEQFF
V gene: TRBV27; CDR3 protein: CASSLNRASNTEAFF
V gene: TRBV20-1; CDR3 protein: CSARPIQAWGLNEQFF
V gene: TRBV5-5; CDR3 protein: CASSFSPGSYNEQFF
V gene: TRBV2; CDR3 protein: CASSERSGSGNEQFF
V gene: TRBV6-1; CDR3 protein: CASSVATGEETQYF
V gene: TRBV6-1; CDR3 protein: CASSKGREETQYF
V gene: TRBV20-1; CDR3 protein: CSARDREGATDTQYF
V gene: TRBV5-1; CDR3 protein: CASSNPQASGSGRGNEQFF
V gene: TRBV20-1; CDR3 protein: CSARYTGVKETQYF
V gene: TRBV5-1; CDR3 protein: CASSSVPGQETNSPLHF
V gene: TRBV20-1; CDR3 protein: CSAPPLAGVEEQFF
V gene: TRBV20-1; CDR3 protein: CSARHRDVEAFF